This T cell receptor (beta chain) was profiled in a study of cytomegalovirus exposure and HLA in healthy donors. About the research overall: Sequencing of about 179 million T cells in an earlier analysis found 100 million to 140 million unique TCR beta sequences. Study-wide results and caveats: With later analysis, a missense DCLRE1C variant became linked to TCR beta V- and J-gene trimming. Presence/absence results assume similar sequencing depth per donor, which may not hold.

Regarding this clone: Its target is not known.

The PCR had 60 Vbeta and 13 Jbeta primers. Clones were read by immunoSEQ multiplex PCR, and TCRdb kept only the in-frame ones, dropping some. The table records tens of thousands of clones, about 50% of them present only once. CDR1 MDHEN and CDR2 SYDVKM come from the germline V gene. The CDR3 has 11 residues. The ends were cut back, 3 bases at V and 6 bases at J, with 5 bases in the middle. The clonotype comes from a human donor in good health. V is TRBV28 and J is TRBJ1-2; no clear D gene. Sequencing was done on a sample of PBMCs. CDR3 coding DNA: TGTGCCAGCAGTTTCCAGGATGGCTACACCTTC. This encodes CASSFQDGYTF.